This T cell receptor beta chain appears in the sequencing data of a study of T cell clonotyping in hematopoietic cell transplantation. At the level of the study: Cytoreduction preceded collection of pretransplant recipient samples.

TCRdb's copy holds only in-frame clones and misses some; the assay was immunoSEQ multiplex PCR. The sample has 45,000 to 60,000 clones, 86% seen once. Whole-study findings and limits: Graft donor and pretransplant recipient Inverse Simpson Index values predicted broader posttransplant TCR diversity. No sorting was done, leaving CD4 and CD8 contributions mixed.

As to this clone: Its target is not known.

CDR3 length equals 13 residues. Germline CDR1 is MNHEY and CDR2 is SMNVEV (reference sequence). Trimming removed 4 bases at V and 3 bases at J, with 6 bases between. The time point here: recipient sample about 28 days before transplant, after cytoreduction. Recipients were bled about 28 days pretransplant and at posttransplant days 30, 100, 180. This receptor was obtained from a man in his fifties or sixties with biphenotypic leukemia. Some clones in this sample may be carry-over from other donors' samples. This material consisted of peripheral blood mononuclear cells, taken before stem cell transplant. V usage is TRBV27 and J usage is TRBJ1-4; no clear D. Written as DNA, the CDR3 is TGTGCCAGCAGTTGGCAGCCTAATGAAAAACTGTTTTTT. This sequence encodes CASSWQPNEKLFF.